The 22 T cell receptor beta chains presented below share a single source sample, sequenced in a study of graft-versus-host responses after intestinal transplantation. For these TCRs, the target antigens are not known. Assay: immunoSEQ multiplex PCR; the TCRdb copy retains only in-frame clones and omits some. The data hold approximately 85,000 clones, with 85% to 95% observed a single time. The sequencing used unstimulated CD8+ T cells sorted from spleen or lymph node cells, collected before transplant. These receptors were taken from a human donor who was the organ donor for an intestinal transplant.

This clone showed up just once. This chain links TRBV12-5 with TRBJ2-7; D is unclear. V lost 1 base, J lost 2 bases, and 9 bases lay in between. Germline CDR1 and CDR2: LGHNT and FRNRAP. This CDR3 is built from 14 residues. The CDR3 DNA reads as TGTGCTAGTGGTTTGGGGTATCGCCCCTACGAGCAGTACTTC. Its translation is CASGLGYRPYEQYF. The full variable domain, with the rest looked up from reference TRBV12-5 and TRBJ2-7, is DARVTQTPRHKVTEMGQEVTMRCQPILGHNTVFWYRQTMMQGLELLAYFRNRAPLDDSGMPKDRFSAEMPDATLATLKIQPSEPRDSAVYFCASGLGYRPYEQYFGPGTRLTVT.

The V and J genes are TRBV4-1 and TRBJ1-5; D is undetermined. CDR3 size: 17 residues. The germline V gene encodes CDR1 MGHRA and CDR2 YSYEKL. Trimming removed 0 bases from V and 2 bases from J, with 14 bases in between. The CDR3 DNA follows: TGCGCCAGCAGCCAAGATTCTTGGCAGCTTGGCAATCAGCCCCAGCATTTT. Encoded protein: CASSQDSWQLGNQPQHF.

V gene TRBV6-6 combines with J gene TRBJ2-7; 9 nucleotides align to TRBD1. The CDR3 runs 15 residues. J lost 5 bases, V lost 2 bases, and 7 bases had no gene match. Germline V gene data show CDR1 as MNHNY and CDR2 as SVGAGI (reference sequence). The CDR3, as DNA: TGTGCCAGCAGTTACGCGGGACAGGGAGGGGACGAGCAGTACTTC. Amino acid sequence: CASSYAGQGGDEQYF.

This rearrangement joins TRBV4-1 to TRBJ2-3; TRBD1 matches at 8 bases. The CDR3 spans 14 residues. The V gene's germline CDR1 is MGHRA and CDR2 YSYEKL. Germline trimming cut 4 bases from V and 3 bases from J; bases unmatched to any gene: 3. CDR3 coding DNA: TGCGCCAGCAGCCTTGGACAGGGAACAGATACGCAGTATTTT. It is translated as CASSLGQGTDTQYF.

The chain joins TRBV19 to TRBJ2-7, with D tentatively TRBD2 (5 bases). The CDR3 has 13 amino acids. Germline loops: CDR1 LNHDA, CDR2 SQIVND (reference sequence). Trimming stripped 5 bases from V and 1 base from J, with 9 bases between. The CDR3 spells CASSPDYSYEQYF. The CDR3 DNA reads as TGTGCCAGTAGTCCCGACTATTCCTACGAGCAGTACTTC.

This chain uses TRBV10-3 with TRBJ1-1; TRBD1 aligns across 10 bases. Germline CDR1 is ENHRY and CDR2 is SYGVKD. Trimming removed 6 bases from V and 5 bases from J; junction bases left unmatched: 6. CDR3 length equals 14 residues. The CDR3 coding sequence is TGTGCCATCAGGACAGGGGGCGACGGGACTGAAGCTTTCTTT. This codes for CAIRTGGDGTEAFF.

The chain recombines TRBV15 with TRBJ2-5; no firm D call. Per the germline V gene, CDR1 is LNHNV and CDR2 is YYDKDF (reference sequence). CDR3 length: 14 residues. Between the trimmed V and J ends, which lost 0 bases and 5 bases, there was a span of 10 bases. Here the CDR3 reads CATSRDRVGETQYF. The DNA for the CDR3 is TGTGCCACCAGCAGAGATAGGGTAGGGGAGACCCAGTACTTC.

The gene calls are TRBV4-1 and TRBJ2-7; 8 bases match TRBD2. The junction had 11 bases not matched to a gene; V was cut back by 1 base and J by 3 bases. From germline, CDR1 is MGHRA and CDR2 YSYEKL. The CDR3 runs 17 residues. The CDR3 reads CASSQGTAGDIVYEQYF. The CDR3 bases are TGCGCCAGCAGCCAAGGAACAGCGGGAGATATTGTCTACGAGCAGTACTTC.

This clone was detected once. The CDR3 region has the DNA TGTGCCAGCAGCCGGGACAGGGAGTTTTACGAGCAGTACTTC. Its translation is CASSRDREFYEQYF. The chain has TRBV6-5 and TRBJ2-7, with 9 bases lining up with TRBD1. Germline CDR1 MNHEY, CDR2 SVGAGI. This CDR3 has 14 amino acids. Trimming removed 6 bases from V and 4 bases from J; junction bases left unmatched: 7.

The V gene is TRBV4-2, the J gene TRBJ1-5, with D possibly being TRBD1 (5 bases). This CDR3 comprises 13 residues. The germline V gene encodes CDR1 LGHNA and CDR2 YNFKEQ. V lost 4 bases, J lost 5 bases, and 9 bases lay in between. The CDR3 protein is CASSPTGDQPQHF. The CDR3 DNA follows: TGTGCCAGCAGCCCAACAGGCGATCAGCCCCAGCATTTT.

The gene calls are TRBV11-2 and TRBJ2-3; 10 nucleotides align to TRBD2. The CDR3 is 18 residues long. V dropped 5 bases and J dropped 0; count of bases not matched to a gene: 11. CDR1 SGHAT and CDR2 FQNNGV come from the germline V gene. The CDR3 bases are TGTGCCAGCAGCGCCGGTACTAGCGGGAAATCTAGCACAGATACGCAGTATTTT. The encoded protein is CASSAGTSGKSSTDTQYF. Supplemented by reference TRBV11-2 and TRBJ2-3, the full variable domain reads EAGVAQSPRYKIIEKRQSVAFWCNPISGHATLYWYQQILGQGPKLLIQFQNNGVVDDSQLPKDRFSAERLKGVDSTLKIQPAKLEDSAVYLCASSAGTSGKSSTDTQYFGPGTRLTVL.

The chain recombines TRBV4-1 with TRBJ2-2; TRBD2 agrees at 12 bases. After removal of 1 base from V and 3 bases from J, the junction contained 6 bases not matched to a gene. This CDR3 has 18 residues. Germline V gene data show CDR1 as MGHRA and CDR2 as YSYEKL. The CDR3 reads CASSQGASGGGYTGELFF. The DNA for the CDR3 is TGCGCCAGCAGCCAAGGGGCTAGCGGGGGGGGCTACACCGGGGAGCTGTTTTTT.

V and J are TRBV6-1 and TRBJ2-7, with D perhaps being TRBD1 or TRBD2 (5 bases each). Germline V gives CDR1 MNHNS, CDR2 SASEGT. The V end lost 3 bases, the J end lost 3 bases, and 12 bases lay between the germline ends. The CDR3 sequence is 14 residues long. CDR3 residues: CASSDPRESYEQYF. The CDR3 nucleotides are TGTGCCAGCAGTGACCCCAGGGAGAGCTACGAGCAGTACTTC.

CDR3 region: CASNRQGSGNIQYF. In nucleotides, the CDR3 is TGTGCCAGCAACCGACAGGGATCGGGCAACATTCAGTACTTC. The chain links TRBV6-5 to TRBJ2-4; 7 bases are a match to TRBD1. The CDR3 extends over 14 amino acids. CDR1 and CDR2 (germline): MNHEY, SVGAGI. With 7 bases clipped from V and 7 bases from J, the junction kept 10 bases outside the gene matches.

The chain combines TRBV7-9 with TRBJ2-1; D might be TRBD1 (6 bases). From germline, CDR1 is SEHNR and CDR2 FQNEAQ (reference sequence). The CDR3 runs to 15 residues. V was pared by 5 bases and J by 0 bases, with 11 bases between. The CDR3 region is CASSLQGSSYNEQFF. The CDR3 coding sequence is TGTGCCAGCAGCCTACAGGGAAGCTCCTACAATGAGCAGTTCTTC.

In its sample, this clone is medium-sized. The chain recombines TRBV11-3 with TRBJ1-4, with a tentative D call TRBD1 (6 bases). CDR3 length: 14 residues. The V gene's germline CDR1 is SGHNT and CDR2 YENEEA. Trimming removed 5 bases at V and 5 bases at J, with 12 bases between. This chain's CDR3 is CASSADSYNEKLFF. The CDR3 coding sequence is TGTGCCAGCAGCGCGGACAGCTACAATGAAAAACTGTTTTTT.

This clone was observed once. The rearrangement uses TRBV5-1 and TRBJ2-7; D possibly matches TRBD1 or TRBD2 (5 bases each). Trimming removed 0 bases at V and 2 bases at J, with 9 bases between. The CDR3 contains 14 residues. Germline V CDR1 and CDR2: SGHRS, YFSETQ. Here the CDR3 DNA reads TGCGCCAGCAGCTTGGCCGGGACCCCCTACGAGCAGTACTTC. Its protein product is CASSLAGTPYEQYF.

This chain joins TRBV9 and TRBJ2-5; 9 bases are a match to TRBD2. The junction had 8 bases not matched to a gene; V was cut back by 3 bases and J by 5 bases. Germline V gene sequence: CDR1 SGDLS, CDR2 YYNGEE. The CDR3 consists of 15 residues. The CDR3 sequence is CASSGNVAGDETQYF. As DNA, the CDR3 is TGTGCCAGCAGCGGGAACGTAGCGGGAGACGAGACCCAGTACTTC.

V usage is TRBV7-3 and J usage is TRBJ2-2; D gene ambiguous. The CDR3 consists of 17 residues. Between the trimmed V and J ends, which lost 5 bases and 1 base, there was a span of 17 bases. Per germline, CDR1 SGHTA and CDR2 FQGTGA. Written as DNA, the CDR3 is TGTGCCAGCAGCCAATCCATGCTTGGCTGGAACACCGGGGAGCTGTTTTTT. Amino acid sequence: CASSQSMLGWNTGELFF.

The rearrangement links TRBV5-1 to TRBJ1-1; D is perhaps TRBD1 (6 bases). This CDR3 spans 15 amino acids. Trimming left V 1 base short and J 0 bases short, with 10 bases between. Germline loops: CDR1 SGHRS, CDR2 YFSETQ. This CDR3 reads CASSLKTGMNTEAFF. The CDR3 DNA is TGCGCCAGCAGCTTGAAGACAGGCATGAACACTGAAGCTTTCTTT.

The CDR3 protein is CASSPLAGGNTDTQYF. The CDR3 DNA reads TGTGCCAGCAGCCCACTAGCGGGGGGGAACACAGATACGCAGTATTTT. This chain uses TRBV2 with TRBJ2-3; TRBD2 matches at 13 bases. CDR3 length equals 16 residues. Germline lookup yields CDR1 SNHLY and CDR2 FYNNEI. The ends lost 6 bases at V and 2 bases at J; junction bases unmatched: 5.

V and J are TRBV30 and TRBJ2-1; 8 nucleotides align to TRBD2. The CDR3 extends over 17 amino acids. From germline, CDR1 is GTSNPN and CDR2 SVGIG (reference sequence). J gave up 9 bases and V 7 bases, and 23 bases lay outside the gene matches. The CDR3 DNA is TGTGCCTTGGATTTCTATTCGGGACTAGTCTTCCCTTCTGAGCAGTTCTTC. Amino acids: CALDFYSGLVFPSEQFF.